The next 12 T cell receptor beta chains were all read from a single sample in a study of blood T cell repertoires in COVID-19. Generated by immunoSEQ multiplex PCR, the TCRdb table keeps only in-frame clones and is missing some. The sample shows over 150,000 clones, about 86% of them seen only once. The sequenced material came from peripheral blood. The source is a woman in her seventies who had recovered from COVID-19.

The chain recombines TRBV4-1 with TRBJ1-1; perhaps TRBD1 as D (6 bases). The CDR3 spans 16 residues. Trimming took off 4 bases at V and 5 bases at J, with 20 bases between the two ends. The germline gives CDR1 MGHRA, CDR2 YSYEKL. The CDR3 is CASSPATQQGFTEAFF. Written as DNA, the CDR3 is TGCGCCAGCAGCCCCGCGACACAACAGGGTTTTACTGAAGCTTTCTTT.

The rearrangement links TRBV11-2 to TRBJ2-1; 8 positions agree with TRBD2. CDR1 SGHAT and CDR2 FQNNGV come from the germline V gene. The CDR3 consists of 15 residues. V shed 5 bases and J 6 bases; nucleotides not matched to a gene: 9. The CDR3 loop reads CASSRRAGAGNEQFF. In DNA form, the CDR3 reads TGTGCCAGCAGCCGGAGAGCGGGAGCAGGCAATGAGCAGTTCTTC.

The V and J genes are TRBV5-6 and TRBJ1-2; 8 bases match TRBD1. With 4 bases clipped from V and 4 bases from J, the junction kept 12 bases outside the gene matches. Germline-derived CDR1 and CDR2 are SGHDT and YYEEEE. The CDR3 runs to 16 residues. The CDR3 region has the DNA TGTGCCAGCAGCCCCGTGACAGGGGCCTACCTCTATGGCTACACCTTC. It encodes CASSPVTGAYLYGYTF.

This clone occurred a few times. The CDR3 region is CSVHGTSGGGTQYF. Written as DNA, the CDR3 is TGCAGCGTCCACGGGACTAGCGGGGGGGGGACCCAGTACTTC. This sequence joins TRBV29-1 and TRBJ2-5, with TRBD2 identical over 16 bases. V lost 6 bases to trimming and J lost 7 bases; unmatched junction nucleotides: 5. The CDR3 contains 14 residues. Looked up from germline, CDR1 is SQVTM and CDR2 is ANQGSEA. The whole variable domain, filled in from reference TRBV29-1 and TRBJ2-5, reads SAVISQKPSRDICQRGTSLTIQCQVDSQVTMMFWYRQQPGQSLTLIATANQGSEATYESGFVIDKFPISRPNLTFSTLTVSNMSPEDSSIYLCSVHGTSGGGTQYFGPGTRLLVL.

This clone turned up a few times. The chain is built from TRBV3-1 (or the pseudogene TRBV3-2) and TRBJ1-2; TRBD1 aligns across 10 bases. J was trimmed by 3 bases and V by 4 bases; bases with no gene match: 8. The CDR3 runs 16 residues. CDR1 and CDR2 from the germline V gene are LGHDT and YNNKEL (reference sequence). The CDR3 sequence is CASSPRRQGADYGYTF. DNA of the CDR3: TGTGCCAGCAGCCCCCGTCGACAGGGGGCTGACTATGGCTACACCTTC.

The count of this clone is one. This chain connects TRBV7-2 to TRBJ1-3; weak D call: TRBD1 (5 bases). Germline CDR1 SGHTA, CDR2 FQGNSA. V gave up 10 bases and J gave up 0 bases, with 19 bases separating them. CDR3 size: 16 residues. DNA of the CDR3: TGTGCCACCTGCCTTGGGGCAGGGATCTCTGGAAACACCATATATTTT. Translating gives CATCLGAGISGNTIYF.

CDR3 protein: CASSPGGAGVLDEQFF. The CDR3 DNA is TGCGCCAGCAGCCCCGGAGGAGCGGGGGTTCTCGATGAGCAGTTCTTC. V and J are TRBV10-1 and TRBJ2-1; 8 bases are a match to TRBD2. The ends lost 6 bases at V and 8 bases at J; junction bases unmatched: 15. Per the germline V gene, CDR1 is WNHNN and CDR2 is SYGVQD (reference sequence). The CDR3 has 16 amino acids.

The rearrangement joins TRBV19 to TRBJ1-1, with 7 bases matching TRBD1. In germline, CDR1 is LNHDA, CDR2 SQIVND (reference sequence). The junction had 8 bases not matched to a gene; V was cut back by 1 base and J by 6 bases. This CDR3 comprises 15 residues. CDR3 region: CASSIAWQGDAEAFF. The CDR3 DNA follows: TGTGCCAGTAGTATAGCTTGGCAGGGGGATGCTGAAGCTTTCTTT.

This sequence joins TRBV5-4 and TRBJ2-2; 7 bases align to TRBD1. V lost 4 bases to trimming and J lost 0 bases; unmatched junction nucleotides: 3. Germline values: CDR1 SGHNT, CDR2 YYREEE (reference sequence). The CDR3 consists of 15 residues. The CDR3 reads CASSPTGTNTGELFF. The CDR3 nucleotides read TGTGCCAGCAGCCCGACAGGGACGAACACCGGGGAGCTGTTTTTT.

This chain connects TRBV4-1 to TRBJ2-6; weak D call: TRBD1 (6 bases). V dropped 0 bases and J dropped 12 bases, with 15 bases sitting between them. The CDR3 covers 15 residues. The germline V gene has CDR1 MGHRA and CDR2 YSYEKL. CDR3 nucleotides: TGCGCCAGCAGCCAAGAGGGCAGGGGAGCCCCCGTCCTGACTTTC. Protein product: CASSQEGRGAPVLTF.

The chain is built from TRBV28 and TRBJ2-7; 9 nucleotides align to TRBD1. The ends lost 3 bases at V and 3 bases at J; junction bases unmatched: 3. The length of the CDR3 is 14 residues. In germline, CDR1 is MDHEN, CDR2 SYDVKM. The CDR3 nucleotides are TGTGCCAGCAGTTTTATGACAGGGGGCTACGAGCAGTACTTC. This sequence encodes CASSFMTGGYEQYF.

V and J are TRBV5-8 and TRBJ2-7, with TRBD2 matching 9 bases. Germline V gene data show CDR1 as SGHTS and CDR2 as YDEGEE. Trimming cost V 6 bases and J 2 bases; bases outside gene matches: 9. The CDR3 consists of 15 residues. The CDR3 coding sequence is TGTGCCAGCACCGGGCGGGGGGGATTCGCCTACGAGCAGTACTTC. Its protein product is CASTGRGGFAYEQYF.